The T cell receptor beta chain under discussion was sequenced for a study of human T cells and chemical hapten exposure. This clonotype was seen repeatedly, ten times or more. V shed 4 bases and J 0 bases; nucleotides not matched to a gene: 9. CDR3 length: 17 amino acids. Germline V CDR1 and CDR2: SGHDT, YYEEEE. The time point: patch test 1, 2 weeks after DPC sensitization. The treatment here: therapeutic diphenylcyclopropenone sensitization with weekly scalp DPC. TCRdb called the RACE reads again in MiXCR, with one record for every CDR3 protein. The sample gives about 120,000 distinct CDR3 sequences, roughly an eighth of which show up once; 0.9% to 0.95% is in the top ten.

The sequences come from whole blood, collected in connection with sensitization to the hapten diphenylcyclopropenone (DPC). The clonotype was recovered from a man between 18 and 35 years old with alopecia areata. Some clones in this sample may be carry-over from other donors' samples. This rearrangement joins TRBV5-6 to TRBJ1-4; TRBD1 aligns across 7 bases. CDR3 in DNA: TGTGCCAGCAGCAGTACCGGGACAGAGCCAACTAATGAAAAACTGTTTTTT. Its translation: CASSSTGTEPTNEKLFF.